The rows below give T cell receptor beta chains drawn from one sample of a study of shared clonotypes between healthy human individuals. Produced via immunoSEQ multiplex PCR; TCRdb's table is partial and in-frame only. The table shows about 560,000 clones, with about 80% occurring only once. The sequencing sample was made of PBMCs. The receptors stem from a woman aged 40 to 50 in good health. Some clones in this sample may be carry-over from other donors' samples. Both conserved end residues are part of each CDR3. D genes are given only for firm matches. Expanded clones are given a class, and other clones once, few, many or no size at all.

v_gene	abundance	d_gene	j_gene	CDR3nt	CDR3aa
TRBV6-5	NA	TRBD1	TRBJ2-3	TGTGCCAGCAGCTCGGGACAGCCCAACACAGATACGCAGTATTTT	CASSSGQPNTDTQYF
TRBV2	NA	NA	TRBJ2-4	TGTGCCAGCAGTGAAAGGGTTGGCAAAAACATTCAGTACTTC	CASSERVGKNIQYF
TRBV5-1	NA	NA	TRBJ1-2	TGCGCCAGCAGCATTATAGAGAACTATGGCTACACCTTC	CASSIIENYGYTF
TRBV9	NA	NA	TRBJ2-1	TGTGCCAGCAGCAGCCGGGACTCCCTTTCCGGGGAGCAGTTCTTC	CASSSRDSLSGEQFF
TRBV30	NA	NA	TRBJ2-3	TGTGCCTGGAGTGTAGCGAGCACAGATACGCAGTATTTT	CAWSVASTDTQYF
TRBV7-2	NA	NA	TRBJ2-1	TGTGCCAGCGCCACGGCCCCAGGGGTCCCCTACAATGAGCAGTTCTTC	CASATAPGVPYNEQFF
TRBV11-2	NA	TRBD1	TRBJ2-1	TGTGCCAGCAGCCCTGACAGGGGTAGCTCCTACAATGAGCAGTTCTTC	CASSPDRGSSYNEQFF
TRBV6-1	NA	TRBD1	TRBJ2-7	TGTGCCAGCAGTGAGAGGACAGGCAGCTCCTACGAGCAGTACTTC	CASSERTGSSYEQYF
TRBV28	once	NA	TRBJ2-2	TGTGCCAGCGGGCGCCCGGACACCGGGGAGCTGTTTTTT	CASGRPDTGELFF
TRBV7-2	once	NA	TRBJ2-7	TGTGCCAGCAGCGAGCTGTATCGGGCCGAGCAGTACTTC	CASSELYRAEQYF
TRBV5-5	NA	TRBD1	TRBJ2-7	TGTGCCAGCAGCTGGGGACAGGGGCTCACCTACGAGCAGTACTTC	CASSWGQGLTYEQYF
TRBV27	NA	TRBD2	TRBJ2-7	TGTGCCAGCAGCTTCGGGGGGATTTCAACAGGAGAGCAGTACTTC	CASSFGGISTGEQYF
TRBV7-9	NA	NA	TRBJ2-5	TGTGCCAGCAGCCGGGTGCAAGAGACCCAGTACTTC	CASSRVQETQYF
TRBV15	NA	NA	TRBJ2-2	TGTGCCACCAGAGACAGGAACACCGGGGAGCTGTTTTTT	CATRDRNTGELFF
TRBV6-5	NA	NA	TRBJ1-6	TGTGCCAGCAGTTACTCCTGGGATACGGGGAATTCACCCCTCCACTTT	CASSYSWDTGNSPLHF
TRBV5-6	once	NA	TRBJ2-1	TGTGCCAGCAGCTTGGGATCAAGCTCCTACAATGAGCAGTTCTTC	CASSLGSSSYNEQFF
TRBV5-4	NA	NA	TRBJ2-5	TGTGCCAGCAGCCCCCCCAGCCAAGAGACCCAGTACTTC	CASSPPSQETQYF
TRBV5-1	NA	TRBD1	TRBJ1-2	TGCGCCAGCAGCCCCGCTAGGTTACGGACAGGGGTCCATGGCTACACCTTC	CASSPARLRTGVHGYTF
TRBV12-5	NA	NA	TRBJ1-1	TGTGCTAGTGGTTTGGTGCGGACGGATTCCAGTGACATGAACACTGAAGCTTTCTTT	CASGLVRTDSSDMNTEAFF
TRBV30	few	NA	TRBJ1-1	TGTGCCTGGAGCGAGGGGTTCACTGAAGCTTTCTTT	CAWSEGFTEAFF
TRBV4-1	few	TRBD2	TRBJ2-1	TGCGCCAGCAGCCCGAAGACTAGCGGGACCGTCTACAATGAGCAGTTCTTC	CASSPKTSGTVYNEQFF
TRBV19	NA	NA	TRBJ1-3	TGTGCCAGTAGTATGGGGAGAAACACCATATATTTT	CASSMGRNTIYF
TRBV7-2	few	TRBD1	TRBJ1-1	TGTGCCAGCAGCTCCCAGGGGGCGAACACTGAAGCTTTCTTT	CASSSQGANTEAFF
TRBV7-9	NA	TRBD1	TRBJ2-3	TGTGCCAGCAGCCTCCGGGACAGCACCACAGATACGCAGTATTTT	CASSLRDSTTDTQYF
TRBV28	NA	NA	TRBJ2-1	TGTGCCAGCAGTTCCGGCGGGCTGGAGCAGTTCTTC	CASSSGGLEQFF
TRBV28	NA	TRBD2	TRBJ2-3	TGTGCCAGCAGTTCAACCGGGACTAGCGGGACCAGCACAGATACGCAGTATTTT	CASSSTGTSGTSTDTQYF
TRBV7-6	NA	NA	TRBJ2-3	TGTGCCAGCAGCGTGGGGACCGGGGTTGATACGCAGTATTTT	CASSVGTGVDTQYF
TRBV5-1	NA	TRBD2	TRBJ2-3	TGCGCCAGCAGCGACGGGACTAGCGGAGGGGATACGCAGTATTTT	CASSDGTSGGDTQYF
TRBV27	NA	NA	TRBJ2-5	TGTGCCGGACCTAGCGCGCCGGGGACCCAGTACTTC	CAGPSAPGTQYF